This T cell receptor (beta chain) was sequenced during a study of radiotherapy plus CTLA-4 blockade in lung cancer. Study in general: Of all patients, approximately 17% responded objectively and roughly 31% showed disease control. Overall study findings and caveats: An expansion of tumor-derived TCR clones occurred in blood after radiotherapy plus ipilimumab.

Trimming stripped 0 bases from V and 0 bases from J, with 8 bases between. Germline V CDR1 and CDR2: MNHEY, SVGAGI. CDR3 size: 16 residues. With regard to this clone: The antigen is unknown.

Using immunoSEQ multiplex PCR, the repertoire was profiled, and TCRdb retains in-frame clones only, with some absent. This table has more than 90,000 clones, approximately 80% appearing once. The chain recombines TRBV6-5 with TRBJ1-4; D unclear. The source material was peripheral blood, sampled from a patient treated with radiotherapy plus ipilimumab. This clonotype was sampled from a human donor with non-small cell lung cancer that progressed on radiotherapy plus ipilimumab. Some clones in this sample may be carry-over from other donors' samples. The CDR3 DNA sequence: TGTGCCAGCAGTTACTCTAGGACGACAACTAATGAAAAACTGTTTTTT. Translating it yields CASSYSRTTTNEKLFF.